A single sample gave rise to the 23 T cell receptor beta chains below, sequenced in a study of shared clonotypes between healthy human individuals. Here immunoSEQ multiplex PCR was the method, and the copy in TCRdb shows in-frame clones only, minus some. The sample contains roughly 2 million clones, about 95% of which appear only once. As defined, naive CD8 cells were CD45RO-negative and positively selected for CCR7, with terminally differentiated effector memory CD45RA+ cells excluded. The sample taken for sequencing was naive CD8+ T cells sorted from blood. These receptors originate from a man younger than 35 in good health.

The V call is TRBV6-5, the J call TRBJ1-1; D unclear. Germline loops: CDR1 MNHEY, CDR2 SVGAGI. V lost 7 bases and J 0 bases, leaving 6 bases between the germline ends. The CDR3 spans 12 residues. Written as DNA, the CDR3 is TGTGCCAGCAAATCTTTGAACACTGAAGCTTTCTTT. This translates into CASKSLNTEAFF.

As to this clone: This specimen includes other DNA sequences encoding the same CDR3. The chain uses TRBV6-5 and TRBJ1-4, with D uncertain. From germline, CDR1 is MNHEY and CDR2 SVGAGI. The CDR3 is 14 amino acids. V was pared by 2 bases and J by 0 bases, with 4 bases between. CDR3 amino acids: CASSYSTTNEKLFF. DNA of the CDR3: TGTGCCAGCAGTTACAGTACAACTAATGAAAAACTGTTTTTT.

The V and J genes are TRBV7-9 and TRBJ2-7; D is perhaps TRBD2 (5 bases). In germline, CDR1 is SEHNR, CDR2 FQNEAQ (reference sequence). V was trimmed by 5 bases and J by 6 bases, leaving 11 bases between them. CDR3 length: 12 amino acids. Here the CDR3 reads CASSPDSLEQYF. The CDR3 nucleotides are TGTGCCAGCAGCCCGGACTCCCTCGAGCAGTACTTC.

V gene TRBV7-9 combines with J gene TRBJ2-5; D possibly uses TRBD1 or TRBD2 (7 bases each). The CDR3 is 16 residues long. Per germline, CDR1 SEHNR and CDR2 FQNEAQ (reference sequence). V was trimmed by 5 bases and J by 0 bases, leaving 16 bases between them. DNA of the CDR3: TGTGCCAGCAGCGCCCAGCGGGGACAGAACCAAGAGACCCAGTACTTC. It specifies CASSAQRGQNQETQYF. Variable domain in full (rest from reference TRBV7-9 and TRBJ2-5): DTGVSQNPRHKITKRGQNVTFRCDPISEHNRLYWYRQTLGQGPEFLTYFQNEAQLEKSRLLSDRFSAERPKGSFSTLEIQRTEQGDSAMYLCASSAQRGQNQETQYFGPGTRLLVL.

The V gene is TRBV29-1, the J gene TRBJ2-5; TRBD2 aligns across 8 bases. Germline V gene data show CDR1 as SQVTM and CDR2 as ANQGSEA. The V gene end was trimmed by 4 bases and the J gene end by 4 bases; junction bases not matched to a gene: 2. This CDR3 region has 12 residues. CDR3 DNA: TGCAGCGTTGGCGGGGGGCGAGAGACCCAGTACTTC. Encoded protein: CSVGGGRETQYF.

In regard to this clone: This same CDR3 is encoded by further DNA sequences in the sample. This chain joins TRBV6-1 and TRBJ1-6; D not certain. Per germline, CDR1 MNHNS and CDR2 SASEGT. Trimming left V 0 bases short and J 0 bases short, with 6 bases between. The CDR3 consists of 16 residues. CDR3 amino acids: CASSEAGSSYNSPLHF. The CDR3 DNA sequence: TGTGCCAGCAGTGAAGCTGGGAGCTCCTATAATTCACCCCTCCACTTT.

J is TRBJ2-3 and V is TRBV6-5; D gene ambiguous. The CDR3 contains 13 residues. Looked up from germline, CDR1 is MNHEY and CDR2 is SVGAGI. V was cut by 6 bases and J by 0 bases, with 7 bases left in between. CDR3: CASRTDSTDTQYF. The CDR3, as DNA: TGTGCCAGCAGAACCGACAGCACAGATACGCAGTATTTT.

The chain links TRBV6-1 to TRBJ1-3; D not resolved. Trimming removed 7 bases at V and 4 bases at J, with 5 bases between. The CDR3 consists of 11 residues. Germline CDR1 and CDR2: MNHNS and SASEGT. CDR3 loop: CASTGGNTIYF. The CDR3 DNA reads TGTGCCAGCACCGGAGGAAACACCATATATTTT.

The rearrangement joins TRBV5-1 to TRBJ2-2; D is possibly TRBD2 (5 bases). V shed 3 bases and J shed 4 bases, with 13 bases lying between them. The CDR3 has 15 residues. Germline CDR1 reads SGHRS; CDR2 reads YFSETQ. The CDR3 reads CASSSGVGVTGELFF. The CDR3 DNA reads TGCGCCAGCAGCTCCGGGGTTGGGGTCACCGGGGAGCTGTTTTTT.

This clone was observed a handful of times. The chain uses TRBV5-6 and TRBJ1-5, with TRBD1 identical over 9 bases. Trimming at V came to 3 bases and at J to 5 bases, leaving 3 bases not matched to a gene. From germline, CDR1 is SGHDT and CDR2 YYEEEE. The CDR3 loop spans 14 amino acids. CDR3 in amino acids: CASSSTGGYQPQHF. The CDR3 DNA reads as TGTGCCAGCAGCTCTACAGGGGGCTATCAGCCCCAGCATTTT. Based on the CDR3 plus reference TRBV5-6 and TRBJ1-5, the full variable domain is DAGVTQSPTHLIKTRGQQVTLRCSPKSGHDTVSWYQQALGQGPQFIFQYYEEEERQRGNFPDRFSGHQFPNYSSELNVNALLLGDSALYLCASSSTGGYQPQHFGDGTRLSIL.

The rearrangement links TRBV2 to TRBJ1-4; D may be TRBD1 (5 bases). Germline CDR1 reads SNHLY; CDR2 reads FYNNEI. The length of the CDR3 is 14 residues. V was trimmed by 3 bases and J by 5 bases, leaving 10 bases between them. In DNA form, the CDR3 reads TGTGCCAGCAGTGAGGCAGGGAGGAATGAAAAACTGTTTTTT. This sequence encodes CASSEAGRNEKLFF.

This clone appeared a single time. The chain combines TRBV5-6 with TRBJ1-5; TRBD1 is a possible D gene (5 bases). V lost 6 bases, J lost 3 bases, and 16 bases lay in between. This CDR3 is built from 15 residues. Germline-derived CDR1 and CDR2 are SGHDT and YYEEEE. The CDR3 loop is CASTLGVGLNQPQHF. The CDR3 DNA is TGTGCCAGCACTTTAGGAGTGGGGCTCAATCAGCCCCAGCATTTT.

This clone was found once. This same CDR3 is encoded by further DNA sequences in the sample. The V gene is TRBV7-2, the J gene TRBJ2-7, with D hard to call. Trimming cost V 2 bases and J 0 bases, with 5 bases left between them. The CDR3 totals 13 residues. The germline V gene has CDR1 SGHTA and CDR2 FQGNSA. CDR3 loop: CASSLTDSYEQYF. CDR3 coding DNA: TGTGCCAGCAGCTTAACAGACTCCTACGAGCAGTACTTC.

V and J are TRBV11-2 and TRBJ2-5; D gene uncertain. V lost 8 bases to trimming and J lost 2 bases, with 9 bases between them. The CDR3 is made up of 12 amino acids. Germline CDR1 SGHAT, CDR2 FQNNGV. The CDR3 sequence is CASRMMQETQYF. CDR3 DNA sequence: TGTGCCAGCCGGATGATGCAAGAGACCCAGTACTTC.

The chain combines TRBV7-6 with TRBJ2-3, with 13 bases that match TRBD2. Germline assignment: CDR1 SGHVS and CDR2 FNYEAQ. V lost 5 bases and J lost 7; bases outside the gene matches: 9. The CDR3 length is 16 residues. The CDR3 region is CASSPATSGGAHTQYF. Written as DNA, the CDR3 is TGTGCCAGCAGCCCAGCTACTAGCGGGGGGGCACATACGCAGTATTTT.

The V and J genes are TRBV5-1 and TRBJ2-7, with D perhaps TRBD1 (5 bases). In germline, CDR1 is SGHRS, CDR2 YFSETQ. CDR3 length equals 13 residues. V was trimmed by 1 base and J by 5 bases, leaving 10 bases between them. The chain's CDR3 is CASSLIGAHEQYF. CDR3 DNA sequence: TGCGCCAGCAGCTTGATAGGGGCCCACGAGCAGTACTTC.

For this clone: Within the sample, other DNA sequences also encode this same CDR3. The chain uses TRBV4-3 and TRBJ2-7, with 9 nucleotides matching TRBD2. The CDR3 contains 14 residues. The germline V gene has CDR1 LGHNA and CDR2 YSLEER. The ends lost 4 bases at V and 2 bases at J; junction bases unmatched: 3. CDR3 DNA: TGCGCCAGCAGCCCGGGACTAGCAGCCTACGAGCAGTACTTC. As protein: CASSPGLAAYEQYF.

V gene TRBV9 combines with J gene TRBJ2-3; TRBD1 or TRBD2 may be the D gene (5 bases each). There are 14 residues in the CDR3. CDR1 SGDLS and CDR2 YYNGEE come from the germline V gene. The germline V and J ends were trimmed by 3 bases and 5 bases, with 13 bases remaining between them. CDR3 protein: CASSAGRDEDTQYF. The CDR3 region has the DNA TGTGCCAGCAGCGCAGGGAGAGACGAAGATACGCAGTATTTT.

This chain's CDR3 is CASSQDRASLYEQYF. CDR3 coding DNA: TGCGCCAGCAGCCAAGATCGAGCATCGCTCTACGAGCAGTACTTC. The J gene is TRBJ2-7, the V gene TRBV4-3; no definite D call. This CDR3 contains 15 residues. Between the trimmed V and J ends, which lost 0 bases and 3 bases, there was a span of 12 bases. The germline CDR1 and CDR2 sequences are LGHNA and YSLEER.

This clone was counted a single time. This chain uses TRBV2 with TRBJ2-7; no definite D call. V lost 1 base to trimming and J lost 0 bases, with 19 bases between them. CDR1 SNHLY and CDR2 FYNNEI come from the germline V gene. The CDR3 has 18 residues. The CDR3 nucleotides read TGTGCCAGCAGTGAAGTCAGTGGAGTCCGAGTCAACTCCTACGAGCAGTACTTC. Its protein product is CASSEVSGVRVNSYEQYF.

The chain carries TRBV19 and TRBJ1-2; tentatively, D is TRBD1 (5 bases). The germline CDR1 and CDR2 sequences are LNHDA and SQIVND (reference sequence). Trimming left V 2 bases short and J 0 bases short, with 10 bases between. CDR3 length equals 15 residues. Here the CDR3 DNA reads TGTGCCAGTAGTATAACCCGGGACGCTAACTATGGCTACACCTTC. Amino acid sequence: CASSITRDANYGYTF.

The chain is built from TRBV27 and TRBJ1-3; D call uncertain. Trimming took 5 bases from V and 1 from J, leaving 9 bases between them. The CDR3 extends over 14 amino acids. CDR1 and CDR2 from the germline V gene are MNHEY and SMNVEV (reference sequence). DNA for the CDR3: TGTGCCAGCAGTAGCCTGGGGTCTGGAAACACCATATATTTT. The encoded protein is CASSSLGSGNTIYF.

This sequence joins TRBV29-1 and TRBJ2-3; 10 positions match TRBD2. Germline lookup yields CDR1 SQVTM and CDR2 ANQGSEA. V shed 1 base, J shed 2 bases, and the junction held 3 bases outside the gene matches. The CDR3 covers 15 residues. This CDR3 is CSVEGTSGYTDTQYF. DNA of the CDR3: TGCAGCGTTGAAGGGACTAGCGGTTACACAGATACGCAGTATTTT.